Described below is a single T cell receptor (beta chain) sequence and its context. Its antigen is still unknown. The record originates from a study of cytomegalovirus exposure and HLA in healthy donors. General study findings and limits: The tendency of first-cohort TCR clusters to co-occur in the roughly 130 validation repertoires emerged from a later analysis.

TCRdb's table, derived via immunoSEQ multiplex PCR, lists solely in-frame clones and lacks some. The data hold about 160,000 clones, with approximately 89% observed a single time. Trimming took off 0 bases at V and 1 base at J, with 15 bases between the two ends. Germline V lookup: CDR1 SGHDT, CDR2 YYEEEE. The CDR3 runs to 17 residues. The sequence was obtained from a woman aged 18-29 years in good health and CMV-seropositive. The sample consisted of PBMCs. The chain recombines TRBV5-6 with TRBJ2-3; the D gene is possibly TRBD2 (6 bases). The chain's CDR3 is CASSLDLRGYGTDTQYF. The CDR3 coding sequence is TGTGCCAGCAGCTTGGATTTGCGGGGTTATGGCACAGATACGCAGTATTTT. Based on the CDR3 plus reference TRBV5-6 and TRBJ2-3, the full variable domain is DAGVTQSPTHLIKTRGQQVTLRCSPKSGHDTVSWYQQALGQGPQFIFQYYEEEERQRGNFPDRFSGHQFPNYSSELNVNALLLGDSALYLCASSLDLRGYGTDTQYFGPGTRLTVL.